This T cell receptor (beta chain) comes out of a study of cytomegalovirus exposure and HLA in healthy donors. Method: immunoSEQ multiplex PCR; TCRdb's copy keeps in-frame clones and lacks some. Of 150,000 to 250,000 clones listed, 75% to 85% are singletons. Findings and caveats of the study: Cytomegalovirus-associated TCR beta chains were listed, numbering some 170. Reportedly, diagnosis of cytomegalovirus status by the classifier showed high specificity and sensitivity.

Concerning this clone: Its cognate antigen is unknown.

Sequencing input: PBMCs. The receptor's source is a woman aged 25-40 years in good health and CMV-seropositive.

The CDR3 bases are TGCAGCGGGGGGACTAGGTCTAATGAGCAGTTCTTC. This codes for CSGGTRSNEQFF. The chain is built from TRBV29-1 and TRBJ2-1, with 8 bases lining up with TRBD2. Germline V gene sequence: CDR1 SQVTM, CDR2 ANQGSEA. The CDR3 has 12 amino acids. J lost 7 bases, V lost 7 bases, and 6 bases had no gene match.